The 30 T cell receptor beta chains below come from one sample, sequenced in a study of shared clonotypes between healthy human individuals (dated by TCRdb to between 2020 and 2021). The protocol used for the library was the immunoSEQ multiplex PCR assay. The table comes from immuneACCESS by way of TCRdb, which keeps in-frame sequences with V and J called. Part of the clones is missing from these tables; in studies checked, under half for an unresolved V gene and the rest for unknown reasons. The sample yields some 2,500,000 clones; less than 95% were counted once. Jointly, the top ten make up roughly 0.34% of the sample. The sample comprised naive CD4+ T cells from PBMCs. The sample's cell subset or site label is to be understood as: CD45RA+ positively selected. These receptors all stem from a man between 18 and 29 years old in good health. Some clones in this sample may be carry-over from other donors' samples.

On this clone itself: Other nucleotide sequences from this sample produce the same CDR3. V gene TRBV7-3 combines with J gene TRBJ1-1; no definite D call. The ends were cut back, 2 bases at V and 7 bases at J, with 8 bases in the middle. This CDR3 has 12 amino acids. CDR1 is SGHTA, CDR2 FQGTGA, per germline. The CDR3, as DNA: TGTGCCAGCAGCTTACTGGGCGGTGAAGCTTTCTTT. Translated, it gives CASSLLGGEAFF.

The chain combines TRBV19 with TRBJ1-5; no clear D. V lost 4 bases and J lost 4, with 17 bases in between. The CDR3 runs to 16 residues. Germline V gene data show CDR1 as LNHDA and CDR2 as SQIVND (reference sequence). The CDR3 here is CASSNPGRWINQPQHF. For the CDR3, the DNA is TGTGCCAGTAGTAACCCCGGACGGTGGATAAATCAGCCCCAGCATTTT.

This chain connects TRBV5-1 to TRBJ1-2; tentative D call: TRBD1 (5 bases). V lost 2 bases and J lost 0, with 11 bases in between. From germline, CDR1 is SGHRS and CDR2 YFSETQ. The CDR3 spans 15 residues. Here the CDR3 DNA reads TGCGCCAGCAGCTTTGGGGGGATAACTAACTATGGCTACACCTTC. Amino acid sequence: CASSFGGITNYGYTF.

The chain carries TRBV29-1 and TRBJ2-7; weak D call: TRBD2 (6 bases). This CDR3 is built from 15 residues. The germline V gene has CDR1 SQVTM and CDR2 ANQGSEA. Trimming left V 6 bases short and J 2 bases short, with 20 bases between. The CDR3 reads CSVATSLEVTYEQYF. The CDR3 region has the DNA TGCAGCGTGGCAACTAGCCTTGAGGTGACCTACGAGCAGTACTTC.

The CDR3 reads CASSIGSPLLVTGELFF. The CDR3 DNA reads TGTGCCAGTAGTATAGGGTCCCCCCTTTTGGTTACCGGGGAGCTGTTTTTT. The chain couples TRBV19 to TRBJ2-2; no firm D call. The CDR3 covers 17 residues. V lost 1 base to trimming and J lost 5 bases, with 17 bases between them. Per germline, CDR1 LNHDA and CDR2 SQIVND (reference sequence).

The chain recombines TRBV29-1 with TRBJ2-5; maybe TRBD2 (6 bases). Germline V gene lookup returns CDR1 SQVTM and CDR2 ANQGSEA. The CDR3 consists of 15 residues. Trimming took 4 bases from V and 5 from J, leaving 20 bases between them. The CDR3 region is CSVAQAWRGWETQYF. CDR3 sequence (DNA): TGCAGCGTTGCCCAGGCTTGGCGGGGCTGGGAGACCCAGTACTTC.

The rearrangement links TRBV4-3 to TRBJ1-2, with TRBD1 as a possible D gene (5 bases). The CDR3 has 16 amino acids. V was clipped by 0 bases and J by 4 bases, with 15 bases between them. CDR1 is LGHNA and CDR2 is YSLEER in the germline V gene. In DNA form, the CDR3 reads TGCGCCAGCAGCCAAGATCACAGGCCCTTAGGCTATGGCTACACCTTC. Translating gives CASSQDHRPLGYGYTF.

The chain couples TRBV19 to TRBJ2-2; no firm D call. This CDR3 is 12 amino acids long. The V gene lost 5 bases and the J gene lost 6 bases, with 7 bases spanning the gap. Germline V gene sequence: CDR1 LNHDA, CDR2 SQIVND (reference sequence). For the CDR3, the DNA is TGTGCCAGTAGTGTGTGGGCCGGGGAGCTGTTTTTT. Amino acid sequence: CASSVWAGELFF.

The chain couples TRBV29-1 to TRBJ2-3, with 12 nucleotides matching TRBD2. CDR1 SQVTM and CDR2 ANQGSEA come from the germline V gene. The CDR3 runs to 16 residues. The ends lost 1 base at V and 4 bases at J; junction bases unmatched: 6. CDR3 residues: CSVEVTSGSMADTQYF. For the CDR3, the DNA is TGCAGCGTTGAAGTGACTAGCGGGAGTATGGCAGATACGCAGTATTTT.

This sequence joins TRBV19 and TRBJ2-3, with 8 nucleotides matching TRBD1. Germline loops: CDR1 LNHDA, CDR2 SQIVND (reference sequence). Losses at the gene ends were 4 bases for V and 1 base for J; bases not matched to a gene: 7. The CDR3 has 16 amino acids. CDR3 in DNA: TGTGCCAGTAGTACGGACAGGGACGGTGGCACAGATACGCAGTATTTT. Translating it yields CASSTDRDGGTDTQYF.

The chain recombines TRBV4-3 with TRBJ2-1; D is possibly TRBD1 or TRBD2 (5 bases each). With 1 base removed from V and 5 bases from J, the gap between germline ends came to 15 bases. The length of the CDR3 is 16 residues. CDR1 and CDR2 (germline): LGHNA, YSLEER. This CDR3 is CASSQGSNGGHNEQFF. CDR3 nucleotide sequence: TGCGCCAGCAGCCAAGGTTCAAATGGGGGACACAATGAGCAGTTCTTC.

The chain carries TRBV18 and TRBJ1-2; 9 bases fit TRBD1. V shed 3 bases, J shed 4 bases, and the junction held 6 bases outside the gene matches. In germline, CDR1 is KGHSH, CDR2 LQKENI. CDR3 length equals 15 residues. The CDR3 loop is CASSPPGQGGYGYTF. Written as DNA, the CDR3 is TGTGCCAGCTCACCGCCGGGACAGGGAGGCTATGGCTACACCTTC.

This rearrangement joins TRBV2 to TRBJ2-2, with D perhaps matching TRBD1 or TRBD2 (5 bases each). The CDR3 has 16 amino acids. CDR1 SNHLY and CDR2 FYNNEI come from the germline V gene. V dropped 10 bases and J dropped 1 base, with 19 bases sitting between them. The CDR3 loop is CATTRDRPWNTGELFF. The DNA for the CDR3 is TGTGCCACAACCCGGGACCGCCCTTGGAACACCGGGGAGCTGTTTTTT.

This chain joins TRBV29-1 and TRBJ2-5, with D possibly being TRBD2 (6 bases). This CDR3 contains 12 residues. Germline V gives CDR1 SQVTM, CDR2 ANQGSEA. Trimming left V 6 bases short and J 1 base short, with 9 bases between. The CDR3 DNA is TGCAGCGTCCACGGGGGCCAAGAGACCCAGTACTTC. Protein product: CSVHGGQETQYF.

The chain recombines TRBV6-1 with TRBJ2-2, with a possible D match to TRBD2 (6 bases). V was cut by 4 bases and J by 2 bases, with 17 bases left in between. The CDR3 runs 17 residues. Germline-derived CDR1 and CDR2 are MNHNS and SASEGT. CDR3 bases: TGTGCCAGCAGTGGGATGCCCGGGACTTTTAACACCGGGGAGCTGTTTTTT. It is translated as CASSGMPGTFNTGELFF.

This clone has just one count. The V gene is TRBV2, the J gene TRBJ1-6; D remains unclear. From germline, CDR1 is SNHLY and CDR2 FYNNEI. CDR3 length: 13 amino acids. V was trimmed by 4 bases and J by 11 bases, leaving 12 bases between them. This CDR3 is CASSASGEAPLHF. CDR3 coding DNA: TGTGCCAGCAGTGCCTCGGGAGAGGCACCCCTCCACTTT.

The rearrangement uses TRBV27 and TRBJ2-2; D ambiguous. Trimming took 4 bases from V and 2 from J, leaving 11 bases between them. The CDR3 is 15 residues long. Germline values: CDR1 MNHEY, CDR2 SMNVEV (reference sequence). CDR3 in amino acids: CASSSWQINTGELFF. The CDR3 DNA reads as TGTGCCAGCAGTTCGTGGCAGATCAACACCGGGGAGCTGTTTTTT.

The CDR3 DNA reads as TGTGCCAGTAGTAGGGGACTAGCGGGATCCTACAATGAGCAGTTCTTC. Translation: CASSRGLAGSYNEQFF. The J gene is TRBJ2-1, the V gene TRBV19, with TRBD2 matching over 13 bases. The CDR3 totals 16 residues. From germline, CDR1 is LNHDA and CDR2 SQIVND (reference sequence). The V and J ends lost 4 bases and 1 base, in that order; junction bases with no gene match: 1. Full variable domain (remainder filled in from reference TRBV19 and TRBJ2-1): DGGITQSPKYLFRKEGQNVTLSCEQNLNHDAMYWYRQDPGQGLRLIYYSQIVNDFQKGDIAEGYSVSREKKESFPLTVTSAQKNPTAFYLCASSRGLAGSYNEQFFGPGTRLTVL.

The J gene is TRBJ1-2, the V gene TRBV7-2; no definite D call. CDR3 length: 13 amino acids. Trimming took 0 bases from V and 8 from J, leaving 10 bases between them. The V gene's germline CDR1 is SGHTA and CDR2 FQGNSA. CDR3 DNA sequence: TGTGCCAGCAGCTTAGCGAGGGCGGGGGGCTACACCTTC. Translated, it gives CASSLARAGGYTF.

The chain employs TRBV4-2 and TRBJ2-7; 13 bases are a match to TRBD2. The trim removed 1 base at V and 2 bases at J, leaving 8 bases unmatched. CDR1 LGHNA and CDR2 YNFKEQ come from the germline V gene. The CDR3 runs to 18 residues. The CDR3 loop reads CASSQGTSGRVGAYEQYF. The CDR3 nucleotides are TGTGCCAGCAGCCAAGGGACTAGCGGGAGAGTCGGGGCCTACGAGCAGTACTTC.

The chain couples TRBV27 to TRBJ2-7, with D possibly being TRBD2 (7 bases). Germline CDR1 reads MNHEY; CDR2 reads SMNVEV (reference sequence). The V end lost 0 bases, the J end lost 6 bases, and 18 bases lay between the germline ends. The CDR3 covers 16 residues. CDR3 residues: CASSLSGGQGGAEQYF. Written as DNA, the CDR3 is TGTGCCAGCAGTTTATCGGGGGGGCAGGGTGGCGCCGAGCAGTACTTC.

The chain joins TRBV7-3 to TRBJ2-3, with 10 bases fitting TRBD1. Germline V gene lookup returns CDR1 SGHTA and CDR2 FQGTGA. V shed 5 bases, J shed 4 bases, and the junction held 6 bases outside the gene matches. This CDR3 is 15 amino acids long. The CDR3 loop is CASSPGTGDPDTQYF. The CDR3 DNA is TGTGCCAGCAGCCCCGGGACAGGGGATCCAGATACGCAGTATTTT.

This chain links TRBV6-4 with TRBJ2-3; D gene unclear. The V gene lost 1 base and the J gene lost 0 bases, with 8 bases spanning the gap. Per germline, CDR1 MRHNA and CDR2 SNTAGT. This CDR3 has 15 amino acids. CDR3 protein: CASSDYLWSTDTQYF. In nucleotides, the CDR3 is TGTGCCAGCAGTGACTACTTGTGGAGCACAGATACGCAGTATTTT.

As to this clone: Other DNA variants within this sample encode the same CDR3. The chain employs TRBV7-2 and TRBJ2-7, with 9 positions matching TRBD1. CDR3 length: 14 residues. V lost 4 bases to trimming and J lost 2 bases; unmatched junction nucleotides: 3. From germline, CDR1 is SGHTA and CDR2 FQGNSA. The chain's CDR3 is CASSSDRGAYEQYF. CDR3 nucleotide sequence: TGTGCCAGCAGCTCTGACAGGGGGGCCTACGAGCAGTACTTC.

J is TRBJ2-5 and V is TRBV27; 7 bases line up with TRBD1. This CDR3 has 15 residues. V shed 3 bases, J shed 1 base, and the junction held 5 bases outside the gene matches. The V gene's germline CDR1 is MNHEY and CDR2 SMNVEV (reference sequence). In DNA, the CDR3 is TGTGCCAGCAGTTTTTTCGGGACAGTCCAAGAGACCCAGTACTTC. This gives the protein CASSFFGTVQETQYF.

Note on this clone: Other DNA sequences of this sample code for an identical CDR3. The chain links TRBV19 to TRBJ1-2, with D perhaps TRBD1 (5 bases). V gave up 4 bases and J gave up 2 bases, with 11 bases separating them. This CDR3 spans 14 amino acids. Germline CDR1 reads LNHDA; CDR2 reads SQIVND (reference sequence). Written as DNA, the CDR3 is TGTGCCAGTAGTAGGGGACGGATAAACTATGGCTACACCTTC. It is translated as CASSRGRINYGYTF.

The chain uses TRBV29-1 and TRBJ1-5, with D perhaps TRBD1 (5 bases). The CDR3 spans 13 residues. Trimming pared 5 bases from V and 7 bases from J, leaving 15 bases between. Germline V lookup: CDR1 SQVTM, CDR2 ANQGSEA. CDR3 amino acids: CSVSEVQGQPQHF. CDR3 DNA sequence: TGCAGCGTTAGTGAGGTGCAGGGCCAGCCCCAGCATTTT.

The chain links TRBV6-1 to TRBJ2-1; possible D gene TRBD2, 7 bases. Trimming shortened V by 2 bases and J by 12 bases, and 23 bases separated the two germline ends. This CDR3 has 16 residues. CDR1 and CDR2 (germline): MNHNS, SASEGT. This CDR3 is CASSEPGEGSRGRQFF. In DNA form, the CDR3 reads TGTGCCAGCAGTGAACCCGGGGAAGGGTCGCGGGGGCGGCAGTTCTTC.

This clone appeared once. The gene calls are TRBV7-3 and TRBJ2-2, with 7 positions matching TRBD2. CDR3 size: 16 residues. V was pared by 8 bases and J by 4 bases, with 13 bases of the junction left unmatched. Per the germline V gene, CDR1 is SGHTA and CDR2 is FQGTGA. In DNA, the CDR3 is TGTGCCAGCGCTCCCCTCCCAAGCGGGGTCACCGGGGAGCTGTTTTTT. It encodes CASAPLPSGVTGELFF.

This clone was detected once. This rearrangement joins TRBV5-1 to TRBJ2-5; D perhaps matches TRBD2 (6 bases). The CDR3 runs 16 residues. Trimming took off 4 bases at V and 1 base at J, with 17 bases between the two ends. Germline lookup yields CDR1 SGHRS and CDR2 YFSETQ. The CDR3 DNA follows: TGCGCCAGCAGCGTCTTAGGACTATCGGGCCAAGAGACCCAGTACTTC. It yields the protein CASSVLGLSGQETQYF.